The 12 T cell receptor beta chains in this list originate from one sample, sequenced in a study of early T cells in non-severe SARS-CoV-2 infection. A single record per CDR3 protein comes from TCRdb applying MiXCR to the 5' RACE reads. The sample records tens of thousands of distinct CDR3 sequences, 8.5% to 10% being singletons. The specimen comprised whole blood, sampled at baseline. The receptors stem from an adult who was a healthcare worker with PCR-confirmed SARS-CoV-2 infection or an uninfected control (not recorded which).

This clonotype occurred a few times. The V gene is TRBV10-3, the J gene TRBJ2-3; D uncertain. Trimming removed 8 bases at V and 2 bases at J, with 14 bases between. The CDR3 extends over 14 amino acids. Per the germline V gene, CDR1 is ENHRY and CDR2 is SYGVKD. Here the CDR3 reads CAIGASPPTDTQYF. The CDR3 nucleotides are TGTGCCATCGGAGCCTCGCCTCCCACAGATACGCAGTATTTT.

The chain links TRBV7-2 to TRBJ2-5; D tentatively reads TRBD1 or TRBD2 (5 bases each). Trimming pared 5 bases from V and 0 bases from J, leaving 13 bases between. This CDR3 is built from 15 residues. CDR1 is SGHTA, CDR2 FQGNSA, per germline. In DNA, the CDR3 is TGTGCCAGCAGCCCGTGGGACCTGTACCAAGAGACCCAGTACTTC. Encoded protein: CASSPWDLYQETQYF.

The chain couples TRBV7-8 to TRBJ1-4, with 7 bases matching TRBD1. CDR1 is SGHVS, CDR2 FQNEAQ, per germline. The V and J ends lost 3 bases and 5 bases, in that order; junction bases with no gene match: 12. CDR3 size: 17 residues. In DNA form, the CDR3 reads TGTGCCAGCAGCTTTTCTTTAGGGGGCGCGGAGAATGAAAAACTGTTTTTT. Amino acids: CASSFSLGGAENEKLFF.

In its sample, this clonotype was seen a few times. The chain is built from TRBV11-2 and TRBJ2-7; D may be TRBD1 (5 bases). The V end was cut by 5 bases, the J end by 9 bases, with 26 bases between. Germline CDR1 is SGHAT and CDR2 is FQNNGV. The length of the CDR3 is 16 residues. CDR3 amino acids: CASSTPPQARVIGQYF. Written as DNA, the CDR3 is TGTGCCAGCAGCACCCCCCCACAGGCAAGGGTGATCGGGCAGTACTTC.

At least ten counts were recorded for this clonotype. The CDR3 here is CASRPRGDTQYF. The CDR3 DNA reads as TGTGCCAGCCGCCCCCGAGGAGATACGCAGTATTTT. The chain carries TRBV2 and TRBJ2-3; no reliable D call. The CDR3 length is 12 residues. The germline V and J ends were trimmed by 8 bases and 5 bases, with 11 bases remaining between them. In germline, CDR1 is SNHLY, CDR2 FYNNEI.

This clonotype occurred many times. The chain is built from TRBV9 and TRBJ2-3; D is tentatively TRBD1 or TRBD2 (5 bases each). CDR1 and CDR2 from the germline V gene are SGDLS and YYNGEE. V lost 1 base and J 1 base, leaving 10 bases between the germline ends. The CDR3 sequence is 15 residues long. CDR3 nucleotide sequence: TGTGCCAGCAGCGTATCGGGGACGCGCACAGATACGCAGTATTTT. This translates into CASSVSGTRTDTQYF.

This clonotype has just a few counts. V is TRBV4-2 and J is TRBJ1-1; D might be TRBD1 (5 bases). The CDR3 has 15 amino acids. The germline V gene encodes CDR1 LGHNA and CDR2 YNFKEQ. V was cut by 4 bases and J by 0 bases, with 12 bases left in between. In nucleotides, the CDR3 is TGTGCCAGCAGCCCAAGATGGGGACTGAACACTGAAGCTTTCTTT. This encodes CASSPRWGLNTEAFF.

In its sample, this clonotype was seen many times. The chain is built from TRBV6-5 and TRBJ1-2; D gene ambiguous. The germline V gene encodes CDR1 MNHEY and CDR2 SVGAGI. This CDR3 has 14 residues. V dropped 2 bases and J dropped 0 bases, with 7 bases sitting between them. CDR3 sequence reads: CASSYASSNYGYTF. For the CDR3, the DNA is TGTGCCAGCAGTTACGCCAGTTCTAACTATGGCTACACCTTC.

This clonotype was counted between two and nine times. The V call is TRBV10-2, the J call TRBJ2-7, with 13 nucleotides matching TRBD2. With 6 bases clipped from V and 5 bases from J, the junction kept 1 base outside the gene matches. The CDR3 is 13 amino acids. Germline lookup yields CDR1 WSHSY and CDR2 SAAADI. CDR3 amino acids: CASRGTSGNEQYF. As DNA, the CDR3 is TGCGCCAGCAGAGGGACTAGCGGGAACGAGCAGTACTTC.

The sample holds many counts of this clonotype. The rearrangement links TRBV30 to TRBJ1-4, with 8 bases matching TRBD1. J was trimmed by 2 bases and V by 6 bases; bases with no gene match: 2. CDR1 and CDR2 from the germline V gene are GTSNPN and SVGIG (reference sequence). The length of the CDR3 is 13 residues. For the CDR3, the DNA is TGTGCCTGTACAGGGGGTACTAATGAAAAACTGTTTTTT. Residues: CACTGGTNEKLFF.

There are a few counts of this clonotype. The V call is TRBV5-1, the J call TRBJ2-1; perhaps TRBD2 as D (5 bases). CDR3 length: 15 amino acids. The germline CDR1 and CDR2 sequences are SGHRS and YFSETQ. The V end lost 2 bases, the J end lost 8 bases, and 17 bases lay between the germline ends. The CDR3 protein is CASSFGQPQADEQFF. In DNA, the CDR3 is TGCGCCAGCAGCTTCGGTCAACCCCAAGCGGATGAGCAGTTCTTC.

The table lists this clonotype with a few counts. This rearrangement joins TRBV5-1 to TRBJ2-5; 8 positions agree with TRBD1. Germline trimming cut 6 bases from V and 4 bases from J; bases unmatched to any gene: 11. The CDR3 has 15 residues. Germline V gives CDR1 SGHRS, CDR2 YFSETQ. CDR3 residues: CASTRRGQGGETQYF. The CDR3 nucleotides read TGCGCCAGCACGAGAAGAGGACAGGGCGGAGAGACCCAGTACTTC.